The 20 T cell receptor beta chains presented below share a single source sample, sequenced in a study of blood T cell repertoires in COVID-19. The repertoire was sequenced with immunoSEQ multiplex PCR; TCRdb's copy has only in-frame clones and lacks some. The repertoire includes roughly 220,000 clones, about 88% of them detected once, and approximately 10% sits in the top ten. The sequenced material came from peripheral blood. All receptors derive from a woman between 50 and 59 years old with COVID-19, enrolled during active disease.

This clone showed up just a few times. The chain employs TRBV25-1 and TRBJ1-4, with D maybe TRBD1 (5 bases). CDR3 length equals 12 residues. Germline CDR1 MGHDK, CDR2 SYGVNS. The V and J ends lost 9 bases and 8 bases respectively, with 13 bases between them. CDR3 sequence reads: CASKGVGEKLFF. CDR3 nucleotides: TGTGCCAGTAAAGGGGTAGGGGAAAAACTGTTTTTT.

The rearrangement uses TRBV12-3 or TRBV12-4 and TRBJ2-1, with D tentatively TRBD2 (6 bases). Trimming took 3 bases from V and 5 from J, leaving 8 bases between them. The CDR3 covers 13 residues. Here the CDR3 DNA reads TGTGCCAGCAGTTTTCGGGAGAACAATGAGCAGTTCTTC. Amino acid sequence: CASSFRENNEQFF.

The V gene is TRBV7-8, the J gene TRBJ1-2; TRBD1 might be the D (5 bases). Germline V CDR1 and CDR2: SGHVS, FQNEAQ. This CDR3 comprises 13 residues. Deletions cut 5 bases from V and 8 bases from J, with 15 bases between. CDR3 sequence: CASSPYRTEGYTF. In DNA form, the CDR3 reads TGTGCCAGCAGCCCCTACAGGACCGAAGGCTACACCTTC.

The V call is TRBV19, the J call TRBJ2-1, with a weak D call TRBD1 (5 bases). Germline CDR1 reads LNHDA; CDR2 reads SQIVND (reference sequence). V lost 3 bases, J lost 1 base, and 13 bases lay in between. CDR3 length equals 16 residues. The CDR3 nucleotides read TGTGCCAGTAGTATGTTGGGGCCAATTTCCTACAATGAGCAGTTCTTC. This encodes CASSMLGPISYNEQFF.

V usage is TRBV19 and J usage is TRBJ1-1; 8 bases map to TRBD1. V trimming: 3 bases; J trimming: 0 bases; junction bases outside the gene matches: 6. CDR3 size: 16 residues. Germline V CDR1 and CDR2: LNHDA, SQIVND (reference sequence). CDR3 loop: CASSIRGRGLNTEAFF. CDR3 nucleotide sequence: TGTGCCAGTAGTATTCGGGGCAGGGGGCTGAACACTGAAGCTTTCTTT. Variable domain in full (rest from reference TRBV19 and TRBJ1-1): DGGITQSPKYLFRKEGQNVTLSCEQNLNHDAMYWYRQDPGQGLRLIYYSQIVNDFQKGDIAEGYSVSREKKESFPLTVTSAQKNPTAFYLCASSIRGRGLNTEAFFGQGTRLTVV.

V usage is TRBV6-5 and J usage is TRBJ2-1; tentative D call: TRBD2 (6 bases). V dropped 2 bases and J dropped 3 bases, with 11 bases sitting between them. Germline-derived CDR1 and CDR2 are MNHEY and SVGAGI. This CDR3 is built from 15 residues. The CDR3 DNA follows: TGTGCCAGCAGTTACATCCGGGACTTCTACAATGAGCAGTTCTTC. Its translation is CASSYIRDFYNEQFF.

The CDR3 DNA reads as TGCGCCAGCAGCCCAGGGGTTGGGTCCTACGAGCAGTACTTC. It is translated as CASSPGVGSYEQYF. The chain uses TRBV5-1 and TRBJ2-7; TRBD1 is a possible D gene (6 bases). The V end was cut by 4 bases, the J end by 1 base, with 12 bases between. Germline assignment: CDR1 SGHRS and CDR2 YFSETQ. The CDR3 is made up of 14 amino acids.

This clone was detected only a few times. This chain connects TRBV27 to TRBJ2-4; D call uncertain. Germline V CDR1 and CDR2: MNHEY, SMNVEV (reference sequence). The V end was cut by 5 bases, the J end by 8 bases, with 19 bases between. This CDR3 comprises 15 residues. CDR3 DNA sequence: TGTGCCAGCAGTCCCTCCCTGGAGAAACACCACATTCAGTACTTC. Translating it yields CASSPSLEKHHIQYF.

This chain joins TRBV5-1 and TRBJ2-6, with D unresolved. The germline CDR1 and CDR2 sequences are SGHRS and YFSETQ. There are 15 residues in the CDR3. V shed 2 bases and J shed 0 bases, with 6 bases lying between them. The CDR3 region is CASSLSVSGANVLTF. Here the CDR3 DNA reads TGCGCCAGCAGCTTAAGCGTCTCTGGGGCCAACGTCCTGACTTTC.

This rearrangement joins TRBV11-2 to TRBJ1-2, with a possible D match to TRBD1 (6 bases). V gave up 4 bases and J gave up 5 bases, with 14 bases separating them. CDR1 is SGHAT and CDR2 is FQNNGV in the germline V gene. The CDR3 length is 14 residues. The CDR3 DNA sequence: TGTGCCAGCAGCTCAGCGGGACACGGATATGGCTACACCTTC. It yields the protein CASSSAGHGYGYTF.

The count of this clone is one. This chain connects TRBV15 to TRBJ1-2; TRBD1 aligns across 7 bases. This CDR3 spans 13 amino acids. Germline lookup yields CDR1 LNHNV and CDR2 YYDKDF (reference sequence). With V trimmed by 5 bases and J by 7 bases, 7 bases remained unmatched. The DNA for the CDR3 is TGTGCCACCAGCGTACGGACAGGAAGTGGCTACACCTTC. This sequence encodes CATSVRTGSGYTF.

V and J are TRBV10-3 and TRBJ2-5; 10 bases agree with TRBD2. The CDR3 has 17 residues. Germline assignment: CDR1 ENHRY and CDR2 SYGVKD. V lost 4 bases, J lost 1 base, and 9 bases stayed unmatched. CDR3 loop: CAISGWVASGGQETQYF. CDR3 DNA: TGTGCCATCAGTGGATGGGTTGCTAGCGGGGGCCAAGAGACCCAGTACTTC.

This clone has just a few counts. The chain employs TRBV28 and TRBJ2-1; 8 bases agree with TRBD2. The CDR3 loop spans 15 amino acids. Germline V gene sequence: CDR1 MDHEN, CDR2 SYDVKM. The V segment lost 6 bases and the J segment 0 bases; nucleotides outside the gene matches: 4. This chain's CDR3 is CASRAGGRSYNEQFF. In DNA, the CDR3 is TGTGCCAGCAGGGCGGGGGGACGCTCCTACAATGAGCAGTTCTTC. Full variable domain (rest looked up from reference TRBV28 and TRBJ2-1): DVKVTQSSRYLVKRTGEKVFLECVQDMDHENMFWYRQDPGLGLRLIYFSYDVKMKEKGDIPEGYSVSREKKERFSLILESASTNQTSMYLCASRAGGRSYNEQFFGPGTRLTVL.

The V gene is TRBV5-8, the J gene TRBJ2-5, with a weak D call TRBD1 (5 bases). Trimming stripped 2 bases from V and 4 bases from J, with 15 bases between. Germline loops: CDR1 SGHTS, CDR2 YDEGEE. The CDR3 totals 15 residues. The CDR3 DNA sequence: TGTGCCAGCAGCTTACGTCCAGGGCGAGGAGAGACCCAGTACTTC. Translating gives CASSLRPGRGETQYF.

As DNA, the CDR3 is TGTGCCAGCAGTATCGACAGGGCGGCTGAAGCTTTCTTT. This translates into CASSIDRAAEAFF. The chain recombines TRBV12-3 or TRBV12-4 with TRBJ1-1; TRBD1 agrees at 7 bases. With V trimmed by 5 bases and J by 6 bases, 6 bases remained unmatched. This CDR3 spans 13 amino acids.

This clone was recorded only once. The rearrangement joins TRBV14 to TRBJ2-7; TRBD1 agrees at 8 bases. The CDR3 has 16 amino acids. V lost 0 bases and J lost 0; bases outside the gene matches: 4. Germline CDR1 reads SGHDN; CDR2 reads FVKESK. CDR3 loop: CASSQDYRGDSYEQYV. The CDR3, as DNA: TGTGCCAGCAGCCAAGATTACAGGGGGGACTCCTACGAGCAGTACGTC.

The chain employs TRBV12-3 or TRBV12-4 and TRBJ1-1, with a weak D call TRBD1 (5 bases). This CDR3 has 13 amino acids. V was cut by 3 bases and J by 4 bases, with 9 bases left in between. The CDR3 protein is CASSFGRGTEAFF. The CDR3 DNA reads TGTGCCAGCAGTTTTGGGAGGGGCACTGAAGCTTTCTTT.

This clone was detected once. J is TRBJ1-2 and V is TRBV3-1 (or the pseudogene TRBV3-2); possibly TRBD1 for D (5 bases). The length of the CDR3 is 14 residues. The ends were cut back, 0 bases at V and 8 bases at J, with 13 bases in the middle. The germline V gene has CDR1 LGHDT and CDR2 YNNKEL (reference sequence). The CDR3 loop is CASSQETALVGYTF. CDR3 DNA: TGTGCCAGCAGCCAAGAGACAGCTTTGGTAGGCTACACCTTC.

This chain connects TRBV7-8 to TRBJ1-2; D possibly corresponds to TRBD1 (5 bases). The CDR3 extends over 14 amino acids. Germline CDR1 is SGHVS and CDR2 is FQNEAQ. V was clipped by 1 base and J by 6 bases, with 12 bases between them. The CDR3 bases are TGTGCCAGCAGCTTAGAACCAGGGTCCGATGGCTACACCTTC. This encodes CASSLEPGSDGYTF.

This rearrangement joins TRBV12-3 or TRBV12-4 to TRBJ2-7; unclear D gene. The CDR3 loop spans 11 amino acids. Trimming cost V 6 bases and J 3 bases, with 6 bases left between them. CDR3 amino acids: CASRGGYEQYF. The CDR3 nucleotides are TGTGCCAGCAGAGGCGGCTACGAGCAGTACTTC.